One sample yielded the 20 T cell receptor beta chains listed below, sequenced in a study of shared clonotypes between healthy human individuals. Assay used: immunoSEQ multiplex PCR; TCRdb lists only in-frame clones, some missing. The table lists 2 million to 2.5 million clones, roughly 95% of them singletons. The sample comprised naive CD4+ T cells sorted from blood. Subset defined: CD45RA+ positively selected. Receptors were obtained from a man in his late teens or twenties in good health.

V gene TRBV2 combines with J gene TRBJ2-7, with 9 bases matching TRBD1. CDR1 is SNHLY, CDR2 FYNNEI, per germline. The CDR3 totals 13 residues. Trimming at V came to 6 bases and at J to 3 bases, leaving 3 bases not matched to a gene. The CDR3 spells CASRQGADYEQYF. DNA of the CDR3: TGTGCCAGCAGACAGGGGGCGGACTACGAGCAGTACTTC.

This rearrangement joins TRBV12-5 to TRBJ2-3, with TRBD1 matching over 8 bases. Per germline, CDR1 LGHNT and CDR2 FRNRAP. Trimming took 1 base from V and 2 from J; bases not matched to a gene: 17. This CDR3 has 20 amino acids. The CDR3 reads CASGLDLGYRQGSNTDTQYF. The CDR3 bases are TGTGCTAGTGGTTTGGACCTCGGTTACAGACAGGGGAGTAACACAGATACGCAGTATTTT.

This clone occurred a few times. The V gene is TRBV2, the J gene TRBJ1-2, with TRBD1 identical over 7 bases. Germline V gives CDR1 SNHLY, CDR2 FYNNEI. CDR3 length: 13 residues. With 8 bases clipped from V and 4 bases from J, the junction kept 7 bases outside the gene matches. CDR3 in amino acids: CASRQGSFYGYTF. The CDR3, as DNA: TGTGCCAGCCGACAGGGCTCCTTCTATGGCTACACCTTC.

V gene TRBV25-1 combines with J gene TRBJ1-2; D is possibly TRBD1 (6 bases). The V end lost 3 bases, the J end lost 2 bases, and 13 bases lay between the germline ends. Germline CDR1 MGHDK, CDR2 SYGVNS. There are 15 residues in the CDR3. The CDR3 sequence: CASSDITQGNYGYTF. The CDR3 DNA is TGTGCCAGCAGTGATATTACCCAGGGGAACTATGGCTACACCTTC.

This clone has a handful of counts. The same CDR3 also results from other DNA sequences found in this sample. The rearrangement uses TRBV5-1 and TRBJ2-7, with D maybe TRBD1 (5 bases). Germline V gene sequence: CDR1 SGHRS, CDR2 YFSETQ. Trimming left V 0 bases short and J 3 bases short, with 7 bases between. The CDR3 has 13 amino acids. CDR3 DNA: TGCGCCAGCAGCTTGGACAGGAACTACGAGCAGTACTTC. It translates to CASSLDRNYEQYF.

Remarks on this clone: Different DNA sequences within this sample yield the same CDR3. The rearrangement uses TRBV5-6 and TRBJ2-3, with a weak D call TRBD1 (5 bases). CDR3 length: 13 amino acids. V shed 0 bases and J shed 9 bases, with 11 bases lying between them. From germline, CDR1 is SGHDT and CDR2 YYEEEE. This chain's CDR3 is CASSLDRGDTQYF. In nucleotides, the CDR3 is TGTGCCAGCAGCTTGGATAGGGGCGACACGCAGTATTTT.

V usage is TRBV6-5 and J usage is TRBJ1-2, with D perhaps matching TRBD1 (5 bases). The CDR3 runs 14 residues. The ends were cut back, 0 bases at V and 7 bases at J, with 12 bases in the middle. Germline V gene data show CDR1 as MNHEY and CDR2 as SVGAGI. In DNA form, the CDR3 reads TGTGCCAGCAGTTACTCGGGACGGGACGGTGGCTACACCTTC. Protein sequence: CASSYSGRDGGYTF.

The rearrangement joins TRBV28 to TRBJ1-1, with D perhaps matching TRBD1 (5 bases). The CDR3 runs to 15 residues. Germline V CDR1 and CDR2: MDHEN, SYDVKM. The V and J ends lost 5 bases and 1 base respectively, with 14 bases between them. CDR3 nucleotides: TGTGCCAGCAGTCCAATATTCACAGGGAACACTGAAGCTTTCTTT. Translated, it gives CASSPIFTGNTEAFF.

The table lists this clone with a count of one. The rearrangement links TRBV10-3 to TRBJ2-1, with 9 bases that match TRBD2. CDR3 length: 14 residues. Unmatched junction bases numbered 4, after V lost 5 bases and J lost 5 bases. Germline CDR1 ENHRY, CDR2 SYGVKD. The DNA for the CDR3 is TGTGCCATCAGTTGGGCTAGCGGGAACAATGAGCAGTTCTTC. Residues: CAISWASGNNEQFF.

The gene calls are TRBV27 and TRBJ2-7, with TRBD2 as a possible D gene (5 bases). Per the germline V gene, CDR1 is MNHEY and CDR2 is SMNVEV (reference sequence). V was trimmed by 4 bases and J by 0 bases, leaving 7 bases between them. The CDR3 has 13 amino acids. Here the CDR3 reads CASSSAVSYEQYF. CDR3 DNA: TGTGCCAGCAGTTCAGCGGTCTCCTACGAGCAGTACTTC.

V gene TRBV19 combines with J gene TRBJ1-1, with D unclear. Germline V CDR1 and CDR2: LNHDA, SQIVND (reference sequence). This CDR3 is built from 14 residues. The V end was cut by 6 bases, the J end by 1 base, with 12 bases between. The CDR3 nucleotides are TGTGCCAGTAGCCCTGGACGGGAGAACACTGAAGCTTTCTTT. Translation: CASSPGRENTEAFF.

This clone was detected once. V is TRBV2 and J is TRBJ1-1; D remains unclear. Germline V gene sequence: CDR1 SNHLY, CDR2 FYNNEI. Trimming cost V 5 bases and J 3 bases, with 16 bases left between them. CDR3 size: 15 residues. The CDR3 nucleotides are TGTGCCAGCAGTCCCCGGACCGCTTCATACACTGAAGCTTTCTTT. This translates into CASSPRTASYTEAFF.

The V call is TRBV4-1, the J call TRBJ2-5; TRBD2 matches at 12 bases. The junction had 7 bases not matched to a gene; V was cut back by 0 bases and J by 5 bases. The CDR3 sequence is 17 residues long. Germline loops: CDR1 MGHRA, CDR2 YSYEKL. In DNA form, the CDR3 reads TGCGCCAGCAGCCAAGATCTAGCGGGGGGGGTCAGGGAGACCCAGTACTTC. Its translation: CASSQDLAGGVRETQYF.

The chain recombines TRBV5-6 with TRBJ2-1, with 16 bases lining up with TRBD2. The germline CDR1 and CDR2 sequences are SGHDT and YYEEEE. Trimming removed 3 bases from V and 7 bases from J; junction bases left unmatched: 4. The CDR3 is made up of 16 amino acids. The chain's CDR3 is CASSSWGLAGGNEQFF. As DNA, the CDR3 is TGTGCCAGCAGCTCATGGGGACTAGCGGGAGGGAATGAGCAGTTCTTC.

V usage is TRBV6-5 and J usage is TRBJ2-2, with TRBD2 matching 7 bases. In germline, CDR1 is MNHEY, CDR2 SVGAGI. The CDR3 consists of 15 residues. V gave up 1 base and J gave up 10 bases; unmatched junction bases: 9. The CDR3 here is CASSYFGLERMELFF. The CDR3 nucleotides are TGTGCCAGCAGTTACTTCGGACTAGAGCGCATGGAGCTGTTTTTT.

The J gene is TRBJ2-3, the V gene TRBV10-3; the D gene could be TRBD1 or TRBD2 (5 bases each). Between the trimmed V and J ends, which lost 4 bases and 2 bases, there was a span of 13 bases. Looked up from germline, CDR1 is ENHRY and CDR2 is SYGVKD. The CDR3 contains 15 residues. Written as DNA, the CDR3 is TGTGCCATCAGTGTCGGGGCCTCATCCACAGATACGCAGTATTTT. Protein product: CAISVGASSTDTQYF.

This chain connects TRBV27 to TRBJ2-7, with D unclear. The CDR3 has 14 residues. Germline V gene data show CDR1 as MNHEY and CDR2 as SMNVEV (reference sequence). Between the trimmed V and J ends, which lost 1 base and 3 bases, there was a span of 10 bases. The DNA of the CDR3 is TGTGCCAGCAGTTTATGGGCAGAGAACTACGAGCAGTACTTC. This gives the protein CASSLWAENYEQYF.

The rearrangement joins TRBV5-4 to TRBJ2-2, with 9 bases lining up with TRBD2. Germline CDR1 is SGHNT and CDR2 is YYREEE (reference sequence). This CDR3 is 14 amino acids long. Germline trimming cut 6 bases from V and 8 bases from J; bases unmatched to any gene: 8. The CDR3 here is CASTFGTSRGELFF. The CDR3 DNA reads as TGTGCCAGCACCTTCGGGACTAGCAGAGGGGAGCTGTTTTTT.

This chain joins TRBV6-1 and TRBJ2-5, with TRBD1 identical over 7 bases. The J segment lost 3 bases and the V segment lost 6 bases, leaving 7 bases of the junction unmatched. Germline CDR1 is MNHNS and CDR2 is SASEGT. The CDR3 contains 14 residues. In DNA, the CDR3 is TGTGCCAGCAGCTTGACAGGGTACGAAGAGACCCAGTACTTC. Its translation is CASSLTGYEETQYF.

The rearrangement joins TRBV28 to TRBJ1-1; D uncertain. This CDR3 has 13 residues. Trimming shortened V by 3 bases and J by 4 bases, and 9 bases separated the two germline ends. Germline lookup yields CDR1 MDHEN and CDR2 SYDVKM. CDR3 residues: CASSFGLVTEAFF. The CDR3 DNA is TGTGCCAGCAGTTTTGGGTTAGTCACTGAAGCTTTCTTT. The full variable domain, with the rest looked up from reference TRBV28 and TRBJ1-1, is DVKVTQSSRYLVKRTGEKVFLECVQDMDHENMFWYRQDPGLGLRLIYFSYDVKMKEKGDIPEGYSVSREKKERFSLILESASTNQTSMYLCASSFGLVTEAFFGQGTRLTVV.